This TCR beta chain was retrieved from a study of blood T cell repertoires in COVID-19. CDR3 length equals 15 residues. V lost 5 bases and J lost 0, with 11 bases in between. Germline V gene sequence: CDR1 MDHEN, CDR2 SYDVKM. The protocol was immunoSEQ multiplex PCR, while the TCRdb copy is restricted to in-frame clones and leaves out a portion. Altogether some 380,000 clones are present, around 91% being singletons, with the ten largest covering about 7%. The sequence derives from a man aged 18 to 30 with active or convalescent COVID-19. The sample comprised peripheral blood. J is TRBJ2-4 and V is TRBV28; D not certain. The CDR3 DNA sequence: TGTGCCAGCAGTCCCGAAGCCGTAGCCAAAAACATTCAGTACTTC. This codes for CASSPEAVAKNIQYF.